Listed below are T cell receptor beta chains from one sample, sequenced in a study of blood T cell repertoires in COVID-19. Clones were sequenced by immunoSEQ multiplex PCR, and TCRdb holds only the in-frame ones, with some missing. The sample shows 250,000 to 350,000 clones, approximately 88% of them seen only once. Material for sequencing was PBMCs or T cells enriched from blood (not recorded which). The receptors here all came from a woman in her thirties who had recovered from COVID-19. The CDR3 runs from the conserved cysteine through the conserved F or W. A D gene is named only where the DNA matches it firmly. Expanded clones are given a class, and other clones once, few, many or no size at all.

clone size	V gene	D gene	J gene	CDR3 protein	CDR3 DNA
.	TRBV18	TRBD1	TRBJ1-2	CASSGQGTANYGYTF	TGTGCCAGCTCAGGACAGGGGACAGCTAACTATGGCTACACCTTC
.	TRBV24-1	.	TRBJ2-1	CATSPRDSYNEQFF	TGTGCCACCAGTCCCAGGGACTCCTACAATGAGCAGTTCTTC
.	TRBV6-5	TRBD1	TRBJ1-2	CASLLGTGDLYGYTF	TGTGCCAGCCTACTCGGGACAGGGGATCTATATGGCTACACCTTC
.	TRBV12-5	TRBD2	TRBJ2-3	CASGLVLRGGTDTQYF	TGTGCTAGTGGTTTGGTACTCCGGGGGGGCACAGATACGCAGTATTTT
.	TRBV19	.	TRBJ2-7	CASSQFPSRTAKAEQYF	TGTGCCAGTAGTCAGTTCCCCTCTCGGACAGCAAAAGCCGAGCAGTACTTC
few	TRBV7-3	.	TRBJ2-3	CASSLTPTTDTQYF	TGTGCCAGCAGCTTAACGCCTACCACAGATACGCAGTATTTT
.	TRBV19	TRBD1	TRBJ1-2	CASSPGTGATVGYTF	TGTGCCAGTAGCCCTGGGACAGGGGCGACGGTTGGCTACACCTTC
.	TRBV9	TRBD2	TRBJ2-2	CASSVPGLAGGKEYDTGELFF	TGTGCCAGCAGCGTCCCGGGACTAGCGGGGGGGAAGGAATATGATACCGGGGAGCTGTTTTTT
.	TRBV18	.	TRBJ2-7	CASSPPGSYEQYF	TGTGCCAGCTCACCACCGGGCAGCTACGAGCAGTACTTC
.	TRBV7-2	.	TRBJ1-2	CASSVDRRRLHGYTF	TGTGCCAGCAGCGTTGACCGGAGGCGTCTCCATGGCTACACCTTC
few	TRBV11-3	.	TRBJ1-1	CASSSPGQMNTEAFF	TGTGCCAGCAGCTCCCCGGGACAAATGAACACTGAAGCTTTCTTT
.	TRBV28	.	TRBJ1-6	CASSLAGRLDSPLHF	TGTGCCAGCAGTTTGGCGGGCAGATTAGATTCACCCCTCCACTTT
.	TRBV11-2	TRBD2	TRBJ2-2	CASSARLAGAVTGELFF	TGTGCCAGCAGCGCGCGACTAGCGGGAGCGGTTACCGGGGAGCTGTTTTTT
.	TRBV30	TRBD1	TRBJ1-3	CAWSHGQATIYF	TGTGCCTGGAGCCACGGACAGGCCACCATATATTTT
.	TRBV19	TRBD1	TRBJ1-2	CASSRTGANYGYTF	TGTGCCAGTAGCCGTACAGGGGCCAACTATGGCTACACCTTC
.	TRBV6-2/TRBV6-3	TRBD2	TRBJ2-7	CASSYRASGRVMNEQYF	TGTGCCAGCAGTTACAGGGCTAGCGGGAGGGTTATGAACGAGCAGTACTTC
.	TRBV30	TRBD1	TRBJ1-4	CAWSGTRDSRKLFF	TGTGCCTGGAGTGGGACACGGGACAGCCGAAAACTGTTTTTT
.	TRBV28	.	TRBJ2-7	CASSPYSYEQYF	TGTGCCAGCAGCCCCTACTCCTACGAGCAGTACTTC